The clone carrying this T cell receptor (beta chain) showed up just a few times. The J segment lost 2 bases and the V segment lost 6 bases, leaving 5 bases of the junction unmatched. The CDR3 runs 14 residues. Treatment denoted: therapeutic diphenylcyclopropenone sensitization with weekly scalp DPC. Unique molecular identifiers were attached to individual cDNA molecules within the library. TCRdb processed the reads anew with MiXCR; each CDR3 protein has one entry. The sample includes about 3,500 distinct CDR3 sequences, around 48% seen only once; the top ten take 5.8%. This record comes from a study of human T cells and chemical hapten exposure.

The sequence was collected from an adult with alopecia areata. Some clones in this sample may be carry-over from other donors' samples. This table probably holds off-target reads from a library built for another chain. Sequences were derived from whole blood, sampled before DPC sensitization or 2, 6, or about 24 weeks after (not recorded which). The chain uses TRBV12-3 or TRBV12-4 and TRBJ2-3; 7 bases are shared with TRBD1. The CDR3 loop is CASSLGTVTDTQYF. CDR3 DNA: TGTGCCAGCAGCCTCGGGACAGTCACAGATACGCAGTATTTT.